This TCR beta chain appears in the sequencing data of a study of blood T cell repertoires in COVID-19. In the study overall: The analysed material was cDNA or gDNA that came from T cells, B-cell-depleted T cells, or PBMCs.

In the source study's methods: Amplified reference gene primers provided the basis for estimating nucleated cell counts. The method was immunoSEQ multiplex PCR; TCRdb's version includes in-frame clones alone and lacks a portion of them. V, J and clone size are taken as reported in that table, and D and trimming were inferred from the DNA itself. The sample has about 280,000 clones, approximately 91% seen once. The V gene lost 5 bases and the J gene lost 4 bases, with 17 bases spanning the gap. The CDR3 consists of 14 residues. The germline V gene has CDR1 GTSNPN and CDR2 SVGIG (reference sequence). During active infection, Seattle patients enrolled and were then monitored through disease.

This clonotype was obtained from a woman younger than 45 with COVID-19, enrolled during active disease. The specimen sequenced was peripheral blood. The V call is TRBV30, the J call TRBJ1-2; D remains unclear. CDR3 DNA sequence: TGTGCCTGGGGTACGAGGAACCGGGGCTATGGCTACACCTTC. It translates to CAWGTRNRGYGYTF. The entire variable domain, with the rest obtained from reference TRBV30 and TRBJ1-2, is as follows: SQTIHQWPATLVQPVGSPLSLECTVEGTSNPNLYWYRQAAGRGLQLLFYSVGIGQISSEVPQNLSASRPQDRQFILSSKKLLLSDSGFYLCAWGTRNRGYGYTFGSGTRLTVV.